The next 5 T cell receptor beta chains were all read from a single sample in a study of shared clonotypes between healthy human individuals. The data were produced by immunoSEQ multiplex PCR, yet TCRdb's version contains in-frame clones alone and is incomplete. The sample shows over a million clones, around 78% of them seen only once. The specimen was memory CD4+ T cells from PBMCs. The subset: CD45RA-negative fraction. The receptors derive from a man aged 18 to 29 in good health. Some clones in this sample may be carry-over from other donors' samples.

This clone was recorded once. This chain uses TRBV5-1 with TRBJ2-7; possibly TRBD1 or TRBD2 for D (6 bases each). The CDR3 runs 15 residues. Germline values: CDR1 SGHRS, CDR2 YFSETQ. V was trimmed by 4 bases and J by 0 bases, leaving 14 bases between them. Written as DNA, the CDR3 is TGCGCCAGCAGCCCGGGGGCTAGCATCTCCTACGAGCAGTACTTC. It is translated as CASSPGASISYEQYF. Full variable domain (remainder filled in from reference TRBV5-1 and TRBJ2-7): KAGVTQTPRYLIKTRGQQVTLSCSPISGHRSVSWYQQTPGQGLQFLFEYFSETQRNKGNFPGRFSGRQFSNSRSEMNVSTLELGDSALYLCASSPGASISYEQYFGPGTRLTVT.

The CDR3 coding sequence is TGTGCCAGCACCCTAGGACAGGGGCACACTGAAGCTTTCTTT. Translated: CASTLGQGHTEAFF. This chain links TRBV28 with TRBJ1-1; 9 bases line up with TRBD1. Germline V gene data show CDR1 as MDHEN and CDR2 as SYDVKM. The junction had 6 bases not matched to a gene; V was cut back by 7 bases and J by 3 bases. CDR3 size: 14 residues.

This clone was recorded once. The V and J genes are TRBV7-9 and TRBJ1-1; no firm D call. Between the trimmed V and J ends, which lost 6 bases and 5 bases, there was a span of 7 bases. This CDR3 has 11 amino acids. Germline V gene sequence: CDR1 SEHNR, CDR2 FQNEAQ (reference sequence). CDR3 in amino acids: CASSLRTEAFF. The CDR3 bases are TGTGCCAGCAGTCTCAGGACTGAAGCTTTCTTT.

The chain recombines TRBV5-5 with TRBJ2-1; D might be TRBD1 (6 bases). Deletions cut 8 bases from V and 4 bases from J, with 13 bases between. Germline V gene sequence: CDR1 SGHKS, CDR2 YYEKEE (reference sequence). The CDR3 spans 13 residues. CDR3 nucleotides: TGTGCCAGTGACAGGACGAGTTACAATGAGCAGTTCTTC. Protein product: CASDRTSYNEQFF.

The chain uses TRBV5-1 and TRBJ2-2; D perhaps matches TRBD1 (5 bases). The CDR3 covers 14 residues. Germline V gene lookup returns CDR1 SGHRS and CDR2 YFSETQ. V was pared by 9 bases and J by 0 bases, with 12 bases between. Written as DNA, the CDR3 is TGCGCCACTTCAACACAGGCGAACACCGGGGAGCTGTTTTTT. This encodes CATSTQANTGELFF.